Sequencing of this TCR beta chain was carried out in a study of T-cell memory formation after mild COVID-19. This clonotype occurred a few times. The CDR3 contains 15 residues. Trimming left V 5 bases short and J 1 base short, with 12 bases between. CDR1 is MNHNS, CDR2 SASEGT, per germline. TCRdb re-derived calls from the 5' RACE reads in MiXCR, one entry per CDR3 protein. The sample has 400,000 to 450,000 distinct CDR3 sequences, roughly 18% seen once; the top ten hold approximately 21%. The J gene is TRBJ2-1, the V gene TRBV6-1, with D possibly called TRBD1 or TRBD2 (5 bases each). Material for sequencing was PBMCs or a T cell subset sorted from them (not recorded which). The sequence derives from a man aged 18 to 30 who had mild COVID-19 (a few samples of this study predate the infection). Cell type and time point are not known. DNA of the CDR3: TGTGCCAGCAGTCCGCTCTGGGGGTCCTACAATGAGCAGTTCTTC. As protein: CASSPLWGSYNEQFF.